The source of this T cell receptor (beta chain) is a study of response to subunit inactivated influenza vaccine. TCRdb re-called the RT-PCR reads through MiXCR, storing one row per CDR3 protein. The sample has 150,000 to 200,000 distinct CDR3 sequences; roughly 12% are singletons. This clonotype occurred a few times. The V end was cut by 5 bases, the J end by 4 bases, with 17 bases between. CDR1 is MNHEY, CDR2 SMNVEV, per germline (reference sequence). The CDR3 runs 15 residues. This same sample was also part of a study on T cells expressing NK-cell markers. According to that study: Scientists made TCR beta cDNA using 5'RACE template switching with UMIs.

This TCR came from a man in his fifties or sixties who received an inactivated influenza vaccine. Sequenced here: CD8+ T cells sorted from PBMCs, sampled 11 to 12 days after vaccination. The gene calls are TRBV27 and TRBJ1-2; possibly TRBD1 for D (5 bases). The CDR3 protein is CASSGPGPNRYGYTF. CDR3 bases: TGTGCCAGCAGTGGCCCGGGGCCCAACCGCTATGGCTACACCTTC.